Following are 25 T cell receptor beta chains from one sample sequenced in a study of blood T cell repertoires in COVID-19. Repertoires were generated with immunoSEQ multiplex PCR, while TCRdb's copy carries only in-frame clones and drops some. Of 150,000 to 250,000 clones in the sample, around 81% were seen once. Sequences were obtained from PBMCs or T cells enriched from blood (not recorded which). The receptors stem from a man between 40 and 49 years old who had recovered from COVID-19.

This clone was detected only once. V usage is TRBV7-9 and J usage is TRBJ1-5; perhaps TRBD1 as D (5 bases). V lost 2 bases, J lost 3 bases, and 8 bases lay in between. CDR3 length equals 14 residues. Per germline, CDR1 SEHNR and CDR2 FQNEAQ (reference sequence). DNA of the CDR3: TGTGCCAGCAGCTTATCAGGGTACAATCAGCCCCAGCATTTT. It codes for CASSLSGYNQPQHF.

The rearrangement joins TRBV6-1 to TRBJ1-6, with TRBD1 matching over 10 bases. The CDR3 extends over 15 amino acids. Germline V gene data show CDR1 as MNHNS and CDR2 as SASEGT. Trimming removed 1 base from V and 9 bases from J; junction bases left unmatched: 3. The CDR3 coding sequence is TGTGCCAGCAGTGAAGAGACAGGGGGCGCTTCACCCCTCCACTTT. Translating it yields CASSEETGGASPLHF.

The chain has TRBV5-1 and TRBJ2-3, with a tentative D call TRBD2 (6 bases). V was cut by 4 bases and J by 10 bases, with 16 bases left in between. The CDR3 runs 13 residues. From germline, CDR1 is SGHRS and CDR2 YFSETQ. This CDR3 reads CASSLPGVSAQYF. CDR3 in DNA: TGCGCCAGCAGCCTCCCGGGGGTCTCGGCGCAGTATTTT.

The rearrangement joins TRBV5-1 to TRBJ1-4; D remains unclear. V was clipped by 5 bases and J by 7 bases, with 18 bases between them. Germline-derived CDR1 and CDR2 are SGHRS and YFSETQ. This CDR3 is 15 amino acids long. The CDR3 sequence: CASRAAGSRVEKLFF. The DNA of the CDR3 is TGCGCCAGCAGGGCTGCGGGCAGTCGTGTTGAAAAACTGTTTTTT.

This chain joins TRBV2 and TRBJ2-5; 11 nucleotides align to TRBD2. Germline V gene lookup returns CDR1 SNHLY and CDR2 FYNNEI. This CDR3 contains 15 residues. J gave up 7 bases and V 3 bases, and 7 bases lay outside the gene matches. Written as DNA, the CDR3 is TGTGCCAGCAGTGACTTAGCGGGGGGGCCTGGGACCCAGTACTTC. This sequence encodes CASSDLAGGPGTQYF.

A single count supports this clone. The chain recombines TRBV9 with TRBJ2-3; possible D gene TRBD2, 7 bases. The CDR3 sequence is 15 residues long. V gave up 3 bases and J gave up 0 bases, with 11 bases separating them. Germline CDR1 and CDR2: SGDLS and YYNGEE. The CDR3 reads CASSARGGSTDTQYF. DNA for the CDR3: TGTGCCAGCAGCGCGAGGGGGGGCAGCACAGATACGCAGTATTTT.

V usage is TRBV2 and J usage is TRBJ2-1, with 8 bases matching TRBD2. In germline, CDR1 is SNHLY, CDR2 FYNNEI. J lost 9 bases, V lost 2 bases, and 9 bases had no gene match. CDR3 length: 15 residues. CDR3 DNA: TGTGCCAGCAGTGAACTAGCGGGCCTTATGGGTGAGCAGTTCTTC. This gives the protein CASSELAGLMGEQFF. The entire variable domain, with the rest obtained from reference TRBV2 and TRBJ2-1, is as follows: EPEVTQTPSHQVTQMGQEVILRCVPISNHLYFYWYRQILGQKVEFLVSFYNNEISEKSEIFDDQFSVERPDGSNFTLKIRSTKLEDSAMYFCASSELAGLMGEQFFGPGTRLTVL.

This clone has more than one count but fewer than ten. This chain connects TRBV15 to TRBJ1-1; D is perhaps TRBD1 (6 bases). The CDR3 is made up of 15 amino acids. Germline CDR1 and CDR2: LNHNV and YYDKDF (reference sequence). V lost 2 bases to trimming and J lost 3 bases, with 13 bases between them. The CDR3 protein is CATSRTPTGYTEAFF. The CDR3 DNA reads TGTGCCACCAGCAGAACACCTACAGGGTACACTGAAGCTTTCTTT.

V and J are TRBV12-3 or TRBV12-4 and TRBJ1-5; 7 bases match TRBD1. With V trimmed by 7 bases and J by 11 bases, 11 bases remained unmatched. The CDR3 has 13 residues. In nucleotides, the CDR3 is TGTGCCAGCACGGTCTCAGACAGGGCGTCCCAGCATTTT. It is translated as CASTVSDRASQHF.

This clone was picked up a small number of times. The V and J genes are TRBV27 and TRBJ2-7, with a tentative D call TRBD2 (6 bases). Per germline, CDR1 MNHEY and CDR2 SMNVEV (reference sequence). The CDR3 runs to 14 residues. Trimming took off 3 bases at V and 0 bases at J, with 9 bases between the two ends. The CDR3 is CASSFAGNSYEQYF. In DNA, the CDR3 is TGTGCCAGCAGTTTTGCGGGGAACTCCTACGAGCAGTACTTC.

V usage is TRBV19 and J usage is TRBJ2-7; the D gene is possibly TRBD1 (6 bases). The CDR3 consists of 13 residues. The germline gives CDR1 LNHDA, CDR2 SQIVND (reference sequence). The V end lost 3 bases, the J end lost 5 bases, and 11 bases lay between the germline ends. CDR3 sequence reads: CASSMRGGHEQYF. CDR3 DNA sequence: TGTGCCAGTAGTATGAGAGGGGGACACGAGCAGTACTTC.

The chain joins TRBV5-4 to TRBJ1-1; TRBD1 matches at 10 bases. CDR1 SGHNT and CDR2 YYREEE come from the germline V gene (reference sequence). Trimming removed 7 bases from V and 4 bases from J; junction bases left unmatched: 4. The CDR3 runs 13 residues. The CDR3, as DNA: TGTGCCAGCGGGTGGACAGGGGGCACTGAAGCTTTCTTT. Its translation: CASGWTGGTEAFF. The whole variable domain, filled in from reference TRBV5-4 and TRBJ1-1, reads ETGVTQSPTHLIKTRGQQVTLRCSSQSGHNTVSWYQQALGQGPQFIFQYYREEENGRGNFPPRFSGLQFPNYSSELNVNALELDDSALYLCASGWTGGTEAFFGQGTRLTVV.

The chain employs TRBV11-2 and TRBJ1-2, with D possibly being TRBD1 (6 bases). Trimming removed 7 bases at V and 3 bases at J, with 24 bases between. CDR1 is SGHAT, CDR2 FQNNGV, per germline. The CDR3 totals 17 residues. The CDR3, as DNA: TGTGCCAGCATACCTCACAGGGCCACTCTAGGGTACTATGGCTACACCTTC. The encoded protein is CASIPHRATLGYYGYTF.

The chain couples TRBV6-5 to TRBJ1-1; 7 nucleotides align to TRBD1. CDR3 length: 13 residues. Germline V gene lookup returns CDR1 MNHEY and CDR2 SVGAGI. The junction had 8 bases not matched to a gene; V was cut back by 6 bases and J by 7 bases. This CDR3 reads CASRTRDRIEAFF. The CDR3 bases are TGTGCCAGCAGGACGAGGGACAGAATTGAAGCTTTCTTT.

The chain is built from TRBV4-2 and TRBJ2-2; 7 bases agree with TRBD2. The CDR3 covers 15 residues. J lost 2 bases, V lost 1 base, and 1 base had no gene match. Germline CDR1 is LGHNA and CDR2 is YNFKEQ. The CDR3 sequence: CASSQGTSNTGELFF. CDR3 coding DNA: TGTGCCAGCAGCCAAGGGACTAGTAACACCGGGGAGCTGTTTTTT.

This chain connects TRBV5-1 to TRBJ2-2; 9 bases map to TRBD1. Trimming took 2 bases from V and 7 from J; bases not matched to a gene: 9. The germline V gene has CDR1 SGHRS and CDR2 YFSETQ. The CDR3 extends over 16 amino acids. The CDR3 DNA reads TGCGCCAGCAGCTTAGCCCGGGACAGGGAAGGCGGGGAGCTGTTTTTT. Translated: CASSLARDREGGELFF.

Only one count was recorded for this clone. The gene calls are TRBV6-1 and TRBJ1-3; D not certain. Germline V lookup: CDR1 MNHNS, CDR2 SASEGT. The CDR3 runs 16 residues. V was trimmed by 3 bases and J by 0 bases, leaving 12 bases between them. CDR3 protein: CASSEAVATSGNTIYF. CDR3 coding DNA: TGTGCCAGCAGTGAGGCGGTGGCTACCTCTGGAAACACCATATATTTT.

This chain links TRBV7-9 with TRBJ1-5; D unclear. The CDR3 spans 12 residues. CDR1 is SEHNR and CDR2 is FQNEAQ in the germline V gene (reference sequence). Trimming took off 4 bases at V and 7 bases at J, with 8 bases between the two ends. The CDR3 DNA is TGTGCCAGCAGCTCCCCCGGGCAGCCCCAGCATTTT. Translation gives CASSSPGQPQHF.

The chain employs TRBV5-6 and TRBJ1-5; a possible D gene is TRBD1 (6 bases). The CDR3 consists of 13 residues. The V gene's germline CDR1 is SGHDT and CDR2 YYEEEE. V was cut by 4 bases and J by 7 bases, with 12 bases left in between. The CDR3 here is CASSHSQGQPQHF. CDR3 nucleotide sequence: TGTGCCAGCAGCCATTCACAGGGCCAGCCCCAGCATTTT.

This rearrangement joins TRBV3-1 (or the pseudogene TRBV3-2) to TRBJ1-5, with D possibly TRBD1 on 6 matching bases. The CDR3 covers 13 residues. Between the trimmed V and J ends, which lost 4 bases and 4 bases, there was a span of 8 bases. Looked up from germline, CDR1 is LGHDT and CDR2 is YNNKEL (reference sequence). DNA for the CDR3: TGTGCCAGCAGCCGAACAGGGAATCAGCCCCAGCATTTT. This sequence encodes CASSRTGNQPQHF.

The chain couples TRBV18 to TRBJ1-3, with D hard to call. CDR3 size: 16 residues. The ends were cut back, 2 bases at V and 1 base at J, with 12 bases in the middle. Germline CDR1 and CDR2: KGHSH and LQKENI. The CDR3 sequence is CASSPSTGLSGNTIYF. The DNA for the CDR3 is TGTGCCAGCTCACCATCAACGGGGTTATCTGGAAACACCATATATTTT.

The chain combines TRBV5-4 with TRBJ2-5, with D possibly TRBD2 on 5 matching bases. The CDR3 sequence is 13 residues long. The germline V gene encodes CDR1 SGHNT and CDR2 YYREEE (reference sequence). V was trimmed by 9 bases and J by 4 bases, leaving 16 bases between them. DNA of the CDR3: TGTGCCACATTTGGAGCGGTGGCAGAGACCCAGTACTTC. Residues: CATFGAVAETQYF.

The rearrangement uses TRBV2 and TRBJ1-2; D is unclear. CDR1 is SNHLY, CDR2 FYNNEI, per germline. The CDR3 spans 14 residues. Between the trimmed V and J ends, which lost 0 bases and 4 bases, there was a span of 9 bases. The CDR3 here is CASSEARSSYGYTF. The CDR3 DNA sequence: TGTGCCAGCAGTGAAGCCCGGTCTTCCTATGGCTACACCTTC.

The chain links TRBV10-3 to TRBJ1-2, with D perhaps matching TRBD1 (6 bases). Germline V gene lookup returns CDR1 ENHRY and CDR2 SYGVKD. V was trimmed by 3 bases and J by 2 bases, leaving 16 bases between them. The CDR3 sequence is 16 residues long. DNA for the CDR3: TGTGCCATCAGTGAATTTCGGGGGGGCAGAAACTATGGCTACACCTTC. Its translation is CAISEFRGGRNYGYTF.

This chain uses TRBV4-2 with TRBJ2-5; TRBD2 matches 14 bases. Germline loops: CDR1 LGHNA, CDR2 YNFKEQ. J lost 0 bases, V lost 4 bases, and 10 bases had no gene match. The CDR3 length is 19 residues. The CDR3 sequence: CASSPGLGLAGANQETQYF. The CDR3 DNA sequence: TGTGCCAGCAGCCCCGGACTGGGACTAGCGGGGGCGAACCAAGAGACCCAGTACTTC.